This T cell receptor beta chain derives from a study of OX40 agonist ivuxolimab in advanced cancers. For the study in its entirety: Ivuxolimab was a fully human IgG2 agonistic monoclonal antibody targeting the costimulatory receptor OX40 (CD134). Partial responses were achieved by three dose-escalation patients, of whom one had hepatocellular carcinoma and two had cutaneous melanoma. A male proportion of roughly 80% and a mean age of approximately 60 years, ranging from roughly 23 to 85, were recorded for the dose-escalation cohort. Peripheral TCRbeta sequencing was intended to test whether TCR sequence diversity was altered and clonal T-cell expansion was caused by ivuxolimab. Prior anti-PD-1, anti-PD-L1 or anti-CTLA-4 therapy was permitted, and less than 45% of dose-escalation patients had received checkpoint inhibitors. Intravenous ivuxolimab was administered to patients every 2 weeks at six dose levels: 0.01, 0.1, 0.3, 1.5, 3 and 10 mg/kg. The paper describes the monotherapy dose-escalation part (N = 52 patients) of the phase I trial of ivuxolimab. Of the roughly 54 patients in dose escalation, 19 had hepatocellular carcinoma, approximately 15 had melanoma, 9 had renal cell carcinoma and 9 had head and neck cancer. The research as a whole found: The antigen specificity of the clonally expanded peripheral T cells was not determined. Clonal expansion of both CD4+ and CD8+ blood T cells was observed from baseline to week 6 at doses 0.1 to 3.0 mg/kg. Low levels of normalized T-cell clonal expansion were also seen in some nonresponding patients. After ivuxolimab, more expanded clones were found on average in CD8+ T cells than in CD4+ T cells. Partial responders in the 0.1-3.0 mg/kg groups had among the lowest normalized peripheral clonal expansion, especially among CD8+ T cells.

Genomic DNA was extracted from sorted cells for sequencing of the TCRbeta CDR3 region. TCRbeta CDR3 regions were sequenced using the immunoSEQ Assay. Not all clones reach the TCRdb copy of this immuneACCESS table, which keeps in-frame sequences only. Checked studies attribute under half of the gap to unresolved V genes and leave the rest unexplained. The sample profile shows about 64,000 clones; 84% of them were found once. In total, the top ten clones hold approximately 9.8% of the sample. The trial excluded patients who had a history of autoimmune disease or who were on systemic immunosuppression. Peripheral blood for TCR sequencing was drawn from every dose cohort at baseline, at cycle 4 day 1 and at cycle 7 day 1. The samples were taken from a phase I, first-in-human, multicenter, open-label dose-escalation trial of ivuxolimab. Adults with locally advanced or metastatic melanoma, renal cell, hepatocellular, or head and neck squamous cell carcinoma were enrolled in the trial. Before TCR sequencing, CD4+ and CD8+ T cells were separately sorted from peripheral blood.

The V and J ends are trimmed by 10 bases and 0 bases, leaving 27 bases between them. The CDR3 sequence holds 18 residues, the cysteine and phenylalanine included. Only the CDR3 part of the read is kept: 54 bases, read in frame from the first base. The germline V gene sets CDR1 to SNHLY and CDR2 to FYNNEI. About this clone: The specificity of this receptor is unknown. No much larger clonotype is one base removed from it; base qualities were not supplied.

The receptor chain draws on TRBV2 and TRBJ1-1, with no D gene named confidently. This clonotype originated in an adult with an advanced solid tumor such as melanoma, head and neck, liver or kidney cancer. This material consisted of CD4+ or CD8+ T cells sorted from blood, taken in a trial of the OX40 agonist ivuxolimab. The DNA reads as follows: TGTGCCACACAACTGACTCTGTTACCCTCCTCCATGAACACTGAAGCTTTCTTT. Its product reads: CATQLTLLPSSMNTEAFF.